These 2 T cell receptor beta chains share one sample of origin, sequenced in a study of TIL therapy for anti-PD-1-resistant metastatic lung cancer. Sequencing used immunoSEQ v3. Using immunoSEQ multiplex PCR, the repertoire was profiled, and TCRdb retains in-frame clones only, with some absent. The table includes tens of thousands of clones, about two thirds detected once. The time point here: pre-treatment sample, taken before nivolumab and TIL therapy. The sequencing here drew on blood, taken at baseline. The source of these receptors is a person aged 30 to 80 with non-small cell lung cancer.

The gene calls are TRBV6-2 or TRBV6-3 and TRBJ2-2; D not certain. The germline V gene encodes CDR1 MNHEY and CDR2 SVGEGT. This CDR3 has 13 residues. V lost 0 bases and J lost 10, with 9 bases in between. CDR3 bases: TGTGCCAGCAGTTACTCGGAAAGGACGGAGCTGTTTTTT. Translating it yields CASSYSERTELFF.

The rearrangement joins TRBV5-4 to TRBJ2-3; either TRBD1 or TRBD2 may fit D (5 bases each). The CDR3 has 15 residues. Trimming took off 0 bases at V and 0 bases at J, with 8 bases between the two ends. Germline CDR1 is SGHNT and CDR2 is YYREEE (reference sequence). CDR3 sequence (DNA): TGTGCCAGCAGCTTGGACCGGGACAGCACAGATACGCAGTATTTT. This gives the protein CASSLDRDSTDTQYF.